This TCR beta chain is from a study of regulatory T cells in long-lasting Graves disease. Study overall: Over-5-year antithyroid drug use with positive TSH receptor antibodies defined persistent Graves' disease in the study.

The time point here: persistent/refractory GD, antithyroid drugs over 5 years with positive TRAb. Generation of the TCR library employed RNA extracted from PBMCs. The CDR3 is made up of 13 amino acids. Germline loops: CDR1 MNHNS, CDR2 SASEGT. The V end was cut by 8 bases, the J end by 0 bases, with 5 bases between. Whole-study findings and limits: Persistent disease was associated with favored TRBV28 usage and with favored use of TRBJ1-2 and TRBJ2-5.

In building TCR beta libraries, iRepertoire HTBI primers were used together with Arm-PCR of CDR3 regions. MiXCR, run by TCRdb on the multiplex PCR reads, gives a single entry per CDR3 protein. Of approximately 440,000 distinct CDR3 sequences listed, 23% are singletons. This clonotype was counted at least ten times. No antigen is known for it. The sample in question was peripheral blood mononuclear cells (PBMCs), obtained when the disease was refractory, from a patient treated with antithyroid drugs. This chain connects TRBV6-1 to TRBJ2-6; no clear D gene. The clonotype comes from a female donor with Graves disease. CDR3 loop: CASRLSGANVLTF. CDR3 bases: TGTGCCAGCCGGCTCTCTGGGGCCAACGTCCTGACTTTC.